This TCR beta chain was identified during a study of blood T cell repertoires in COVID-19. The assay was immunoSEQ multiplex PCR, and TCRdb's table has in-frame clones only and misses some. Of a few hundred thousand clones detected, less than 90% appear once; the ten largest clones hold approximately 18%. There are 16 residues in the CDR3. CDR1 is SGDLS and CDR2 is YYNGEE in the germline V gene. V lost 2 bases to trimming and J lost 4 bases; unmatched junction nucleotides: 7. This sequence joins TRBV9 and TRBJ2-1, with 9 bases aligning to TRBD1. The TCR was taken from a woman of 80 years or more with active or convalescent COVID-19. Sample: peripheral blood. The CDR3 loop reads CASSVAGTGIYNEQFF. Written as DNA, the CDR3 is TGTGCCAGCAGCGTGGCCGGGACAGGGATATACAATGAGCAGTTCTTC.